The 8 T cell receptor beta chains below were found in one sample sequenced in a study of T cells after yellow fever vaccination. TCRdb used MiXCR to reprocess the 5' RACE reads, holding one entry per CDR3 protein. The sample holds 95,000 to 150,000 distinct CDR3 sequences, about 15% seen once. The sequences come from CD8+ T cells sorted from PBMCs, collected 5 days after the yellow fever booster vaccination. Receptors were obtained from a man between 18 and 29 years old who received the YFV17D yellow fever vaccine.

The DNA for the CDR3 is TGTGCCAGCAGCCAGTGGGCAGTCCAGGGCTACACCTTC. The encoded protein is CASSQWAVQGYTF. The V and J genes are TRBV7-9 and TRBJ1-2, with unresolved D. The CDR3 totals 13 residues. CDR1 and CDR2 from the germline V gene are SEHNR and FQNEAQ (reference sequence). V was clipped by 5 bases and J by 8 bases, with 15 bases between them.

There are a few counts of this clonotype. V is TRBV5-4 and J is TRBJ1-2; no definite D call. The CDR3 is made up of 14 amino acids. Trimming stripped 0 bases from V and 1 base from J, with 7 bases between. CDR1 is SGHNT, CDR2 YYREEE, per germline (reference sequence). CDR3 sequence: CASSLVGSNYGYTF. For the CDR3, the DNA is TGTGCCAGCAGCTTGGTTGGGAGTAACTATGGCTACACCTTC.

This clonotype occurred a few times. J is TRBJ1-1 and V is TRBV28; tentative D call: TRBD1 (6 bases). The CDR3 is 18 residues long. V gave up 5 bases and J gave up 5 bases, with 27 bases separating them. The V gene's germline CDR1 is MDHEN and CDR2 SYDVKM. CDR3 amino acids: CASSDYPGHSIPGTEAFF. The CDR3, as DNA: TGTGCCAGCAGTGATTACCCGGGACATTCCATCCCGGGGACTGAAGCTTTCTTT.

The chain recombines TRBV12-3 or TRBV12-4 with TRBJ2-5; no clear D gene. V dropped 6 bases and J dropped 5 bases, with 7 bases sitting between them. The CDR3 consists of 11 residues. The CDR3, as DNA: TGTGCCAGCAGCTATGCGGAGACCCAGTACTTC. Translating it yields CASSYAETQYF.

A few counts support this clonotype. CDR3 amino acids: CSAAGGRTDTQYF. DNA of the CDR3: TGCAGCGCAGCGGGGGGACGCACAGATACGCAGTATTTT. The rearrangement links TRBV29-1 to TRBJ2-3; 9 nucleotides match TRBD2. This CDR3 has 13 residues. CDR1 is SQVTM and CDR2 is ANQGSEA in the germline V gene. V was pared by 7 bases and J by 1 base, with 3 bases of the junction left unmatched.

Worth noting for this clonotype: Compared with germline, one end of the junction differs, possibly owing to a read error. The V gene is TRBV6-5, the J gene TRBJ2-2; TRBD2 aligns across 13 bases. There are 14 residues in the CDR3. Germline values: CDR1 MNHEY, CDR2 SVGAGI. This CDR3 reads CASTWGWTSGGLFF. CDR3 nucleotide sequence: TGTGCCAGCACCTGGGGGTGGACTAGCGGGGGGCTGTTTTTT.

This clonotype was seen only a few times. This chain joins TRBV27 and TRBJ1-2; D not certain. CDR1 and CDR2 (germline): MNHEY, SMNVEV (reference sequence). V was pared by 3 bases and J by 7 bases, with 15 bases between. CDR3 length: 14 residues. CDR3 in DNA: TGTGCCAGCAGTTTCAATACCGGGGTGGGTGGCTACACCTTC. Translation gives CASSFNTGVGGYTF.

This clonotype was seen only a few times. The V call is TRBV20-1, the J call TRBJ2-5; D unclear. This CDR3 has 13 amino acids. V lost 3 bases, J lost 2 bases, and 10 bases lay in between. CDR1 is DFQATT, CDR2 SNEGSKA, per germline (reference sequence). The CDR3: CSARATNQETQYF. CDR3 DNA sequence: TGCAGTGCTAGGGCAACGAATCAAGAGACCCAGTACTTC.